The clone carrying this T cell receptor (beta chain) was seen a handful of times. The antigen is not known. CDR1 and CDR2 (germline): SGHAT, FQNNGV. This CDR3 spans 16 amino acids. The V end lost 5 bases, the J end lost 0 bases, and 17 bases lay between the germline ends. This entry comes from a study of response to subunit inactivated influenza vaccine. Regarding the study as a whole: The study's authors posited that every seasonal influenza vaccination enlists few new T cells.

TCRdb passed the RT-PCR reads through MiXCR, listing each CDR3 protein once. The sample shows fewer than 800,000 distinct CDR3 sequences, 15% to 19% of them seen only once. The source is a man over 45 who received an inactivated influenza vaccine. The chain is built from TRBV11-2 and TRBJ2-7, with D perhaps assigned TRBD1 or TRBD2 (5 bases each). Sequencing was performed on PBMCs from blood, taken approximately 12 days after vaccination. In DNA, the CDR3 is TGTGCCAGCAGCGTAACGTGGGGACGGAGCTCCTACGAGCAGTACTTC. As protein: CASSVTWGRSSYEQYF.